The source of this TCR beta chain is a study of blood T cell repertoires in COVID-19. Study-wide background: Acute-phase and convalescent COVID-19 samples originated in the United States, Italy and Spain. The analysed material was cDNA or gDNA that came from T cells, B-cell-depleted T cells, or PBMCs.

The CDR3 sequence is 14 residues long. From germline, CDR1 is LGHDT and CDR2 YNNKEL (reference sequence). Between the trimmed V and J ends, which lost 4 bases and 5 bases, there was a span of 12 bases. Original handling: Scientists estimated how many nucleated cells there were by amplifying reference gene primers. Measured with immunoSEQ multiplex PCR; TCRdb has only the in-frame clones, and not every one. From that table come the V and J calls and clone size; the DNA was used to work out D and trimming. The sample has 300,000 to 400,000 clones, approximately 85% seen once. This TCR derives from a human donor in a cohort sampled during active COVID-19. The sample was peripheral blood. V gene TRBV3-1 (or the pseudogene TRBV3-2) combines with J gene TRBJ2-1, with D possibly being TRBD2 (6 bases). The CDR3 sequence is CASSRWDFDNEQFF. In DNA, the CDR3 is TGTGCCAGCAGCCGCTGGGACTTCGACAATGAGCAGTTCTTC.